This T cell receptor beta chain was captured in a study of cytotoxic CD8 clonotypes in ibrutinib-treated CLL. Study-wide context: The patient breakdown showed more than 9 relapsed/refractory and approximately 14 treatment-naive cases, with fewer than 18 IGHV unmutated. Overall study findings and caveats: Treatment left the uncommon public clonotypes either contracted or stable in frequency.

Depths of 1 in 200,000 to 1 in 1 million T cells were the sequencing target. The assay was immunoSEQ multiplex PCR, and TCRdb's table has in-frame clones only and misses some. The data contain 190,000 or so clones, over 55% of them singletons. The CDR3 runs to 17 residues. Germline lookup yields CDR1 SGDLS and CDR2 YYNGEE. V was pared by 2 bases and J by 3 bases, with 8 bases of the junction left unmatched. A word on this clone: What it recognizes is unknown.

Sequencing used PBMCs, obtained after 24 months of ibrutinib treatment. This chain joins TRBV9 and TRBJ2-7; 13 nucleotides agree with TRBD2. The receptor was isolated from a human donor with chronic lymphocytic leukemia. CDR3 sequence (DNA): TGTGCCAGCAGCGTGGGACTGCGGACTAGCGGGAGCTACGAGCAGTACTTC. This gives the protein CASSVGLRTSGSYEQYF.